These 26 T cell receptor beta chains came from one sample sequenced in a study of blood T cells in healthy people across ages. Then a second PCR, running roughly 7 to 11 cycles, was carried out with a sample-barcoded 5' primer and a J-beta primer mix. Using its own MiXCR run on the 5' RACE reads, TCRdb lists one record per CDR3 protein. The repertoire includes 1.5 million to 2 million distinct CDR3 sequences, around half of them detected once, and 2% to 2.5% sits in the top ten. Sequencing was done on a sample of blood. The source is a woman in her 40s in good health.

This clonotype showed up just once. CDR3 nucleotide sequence: TGTGCCAGCAGAGACAGGGGAGACTGGCTCGAGCAGTACTTC. Translating gives CASRDRGDWLEQYF. The chain couples TRBV2 to TRBJ2-7, with 8 bases identical to TRBD1. In germline, CDR1 is SNHLY, CDR2 FYNNEI. This CDR3 contains 14 residues. V dropped 6 bases and J dropped 6; count of bases not matched to a gene: 10. Variable domain in full (rest from reference TRBV2 and TRBJ2-7): EPEVTQTPSHQVTQMGQEVILRCVPISNHLYFYWYRQILGQKVEFLVSFYNNEISEKSEIFDDQFSVERPDGSNFTLKIRSTKLEDSAMYFCASRDRGDWLEQYFGPGTRLTVT.

The chain uses TRBV5-1 and TRBJ1-6, with TRBD1 as a possible D gene (5 bases). This CDR3 has 18 residues. The ends were cut back, 2 bases at V and 7 bases at J, with 22 bases in the middle. The germline gives CDR1 SGHRS, CDR2 YFSETQ. The CDR3 loop is CASSFTWPPGTENSPLHF. The CDR3, as DNA: TGCGCCAGCAGCTTCACATGGCCACCGGGGACGGAAAATTCACCCCTCCACTTT.

This chain joins TRBV20-1 and TRBJ2-5, with D possibly matching TRBD1 (6 bases). The CDR3 consists of 14 residues. The germline V gene encodes CDR1 DFQATT and CDR2 SNEGSKA (reference sequence). Trimming cost V 6 bases and J 5 bases, with 19 bases left between them. The CDR3 loop is CSAPSKGVRETQYF. The CDR3 nucleotides read TGCAGTGCCCCGAGCAAGGGGGTTCGGGAGACCCAGTACTTC.

The table lists this clonotype with a few counts. The V call is TRBV15, the J call TRBJ2-3; D gene unclear. V was trimmed by 8 bases and J by 0 bases, leaving 12 bases between them. Germline V CDR1 and CDR2: LNHNV, YYDKDF (reference sequence). The CDR3 is 14 amino acids. CDR3 in DNA: TGTGCCACCCAGCTCGGGCCTAGCACAGATACGCAGTATTTT. It translates to CATQLGPSTDTQYF.

This chain uses TRBV5-6 with TRBJ2-3; possibly TRBD1 or TRBD2 for D (5 bases each). Germline CDR1 and CDR2: SGHDT and YYEEEE. The CDR3 is made up of 16 amino acids. V lost 6 bases to trimming and J lost 0 bases, with 17 bases between them. Written as DNA, the CDR3 is TGTGCCAGCAAGGTGGTTAGAGAGGGGAGCACAGATACGCAGTATTTT. Its translation: CASKVVREGSTDTQYF.

The chain combines TRBV20-1 with TRBJ1-1, with 9 bases lining up with TRBD1. The CDR3 is 14 residues long. CDR1 and CDR2 (germline): DFQATT, SNEGSKA (reference sequence). V gave up 0 bases and J gave up 7 bases; unmatched junction bases: 6. The CDR3 protein is CSARDGTGRIEAFF. The CDR3, as DNA: TGCAGTGCTAGAGATGGGACAGGGCGGATTGAAGCTTTCTTT.

The chain links TRBV9 to TRBJ1-2; tentative D call: TRBD1 (6 bases). The V end lost 4 bases, the J end lost 4 bases, and 20 bases lay between the germline ends. The CDR3 loop spans 16 amino acids. Per germline, CDR1 SGDLS and CDR2 YYNGEE. DNA for the CDR3: TGTGCCAGCAGCTACCCGAGACAGGAGGAGTCCTATGGCTACACCTTC. Protein product: CASSYPRQEESYGYTF. The whole variable domain, remainder taken from reference TRBV9 and TRBJ1-2, is DSGVTQTPKHLITATGQRVTLRCSPRSGDLSVYWYQQSLDQGLQFLIQYYNGEERAKGNILERFSAQQFPDLHSELNLSSLELGDSALYFCASSYPRQEESYGYTFGSGTRLTVV.

The chain is built from TRBV7-2 and TRBJ2-5; D not certain. The end of the DNA fits TRBJ2-7 better, so the J call may be wrong. Germline CDR1 SGHTA, CDR2 FQGNSA. The CDR3 is 13 amino acids. CDR3 loop: CASSGFILGEQYF. The CDR3 nucleotides are TGTGCCAGCTCGGGTTTTATCTTGGGCGAGCAGTACTTC.

In this sample, this clonotype turned up once. V is TRBV9 and J is TRBJ2-5, with D maybe TRBD1 (5 bases). The CDR3 covers 13 residues. Germline V gives CDR1 SGDLS, CDR2 YYNGEE. Trimming shortened V by 5 bases and J by 9 bases, and 17 bases separated the two germline ends. CDR3 region: CASSVGTGRAQYF. CDR3 nucleotides: TGTGCCAGCAGTGTCGGTACAGGACGGGCCCAGTACTTC.

A few counts support this clonotype. The J gene is TRBJ2-7, the V gene TRBV2; the D is unclear. Germline-derived CDR1 and CDR2 are SNHLY and FYNNEI. V lost 2 bases and J lost 2, with 7 bases in between. This CDR3 spans 13 amino acids. CDR3 residues: CASSEKVPYEQYF. In nucleotides, the CDR3 is TGTGCCAGCAGTGAAAAGGTCCCCTACGAGCAGTACTTC.

A few counts support this clonotype. The J gene is TRBJ1-4, the V gene TRBV15; possibly TRBD1 for D (5 bases). The V gene lost 1 base and the J gene lost 6 bases, with 12 bases spanning the gap. The germline V gene encodes CDR1 LNHNV and CDR2 YYDKDF (reference sequence). There are 15 residues in the CDR3. The CDR3 sequence is CATSRAMQGDEKLFF. The CDR3, as DNA: TGTGCCACCAGCAGAGCGATGCAGGGTGATGAAAAACTGTTTTTT.

With regard to this clonotype: A much larger clone differs by one base, so this may be a read error. CDR3: CASSQGAPTRGPVQETQYF. CDR3 nucleotide sequence: TGTGCCAGCAGCCAAGGTGCCCCGACTCGGGGGCCCGTCCAAGAGACCCAGTACTTC. This rearrangement joins TRBV3-1 to TRBJ2-5, with D perhaps TRBD1 or TRBD2 (6 bases each). Germline CDR1 LGHDT, CDR2 YNNKEL (reference sequence). The length of the CDR3 is 19 residues. Trimming pared 1 base from V and 1 base from J, leaving 22 bases between.

This clonotype has a handful of counts. The V and J genes are TRBV6-2 or TRBV6-3 and TRBJ2-5, with unresolved D. V shed 0 bases and J shed 1 base, with 9 bases lying between them. Germline lookup yields CDR1 MNHEY and CDR2 SVGEGT. This CDR3 region has 15 residues. The CDR3 DNA reads as TGTGCCAGCAGTTACTCGAACAGCTTCCAAGAGACCCAGTACTTC. Protein: CASSYSNSFQETQYF.

This clonotype appeared a few times. The rearrangement links TRBV12-3 or TRBV12-4 to TRBJ1-6; D perhaps matches TRBD1 (5 bases). This CDR3 spans 20 amino acids. Trimming cost V 3 bases and J 5 bases, with 26 bases left between them. The CDR3 region has the DNA TGTGCCAGCAGTTTTCGAGAGTGGTTCAGCACAGGTGTTAATAATTCACCCCTCCACTTT. Protein: CASSFREWFSTGVNNSPLHF.

This rearrangement joins TRBV28 to TRBJ2-1, with no clear D. V lost 7 bases to trimming and J lost 7 bases, with 8 bases between them. From germline, CDR1 is MDHEN and CDR2 SYDVKM. CDR3 size: 11 residues. CDR3 nucleotide sequence: TGTGCCAGCACCGGAATGAATGAGCAGTTCTTC. Translating it yields CASTGMNEQFF.

The rearrangement uses TRBV5-5 and TRBJ2-7; D uncertain. V lost 0 bases, J lost 3 bases, and 10 bases lay in between. The CDR3 is 14 residues long. Germline CDR1 and CDR2: SGHKS and YYEKEE (reference sequence). The CDR3 sequence: CASSLEWMNYEQYV. The CDR3, as DNA: TGTGCCAGCAGCTTGGAGTGGATGAACTACGAGCAGTACGTC.

This clonotype has just one count. This chain uses TRBV12-3 or TRBV12-4 with TRBJ1-4; TRBD1 matches 10 bases. V gave up 5 bases and J gave up 8 bases; unmatched junction bases: 8. CDR3 length: 15 residues. The CDR3 is CASSRGQGGKEKLFF. CDR3 nucleotides: TGTGCCAGCAGTCGCGGACAGGGGGGAAAGGAAAAACTGTTTTTT.

The rearrangement links TRBV6-5 to TRBJ1-4, with 8 bases that match TRBD1. The CDR3 is 15 residues long. Trimming cost V 2 bases and J 8 bases; bases outside gene matches: 7. CDR1 and CDR2 from the germline V gene are MNHEY and SVGAGI. CDR3 amino acids: CASSYGDRGKEKLFF. CDR3 nucleotide sequence: TGTGCCAGCAGTTACGGTGACAGGGGCAAAGAAAAACTGTTTTTT.

This clonotype was seen just once. The junction differs from germline at one of its ends, possibly a read error. This sequence joins TRBV10-2 and TRBJ2-3; no firm D call. Germline loops: CDR1 WSHSY, CDR2 SAAADI. This CDR3 is built from 13 residues. CDR3 protein: CASRSLTTATQYF. CDR3 DNA: TGCGCCAGCAGAAGTCTGACCACAGCTACGCAGTATTTT.

V is TRBV28 and J is TRBJ2-7; 7 nucleotides agree with TRBD1. Germline trimming cut 2 bases from V and 0 bases from J; bases unmatched to any gene: 7. Germline assignment: CDR1 MDHEN and CDR2 SYDVKM. This CDR3 comprises 16 residues. CDR3 nucleotide sequence: TGTGCCAGCAGTTTACCGGACAGGCGGAGCTCCTACGAGCAGTACTTC. It is translated as CASSLPDRRSSYEQYF.

The V gene is TRBV9, the J gene TRBJ1-2; unclear D gene. The CDR3 has 17 residues. The germline V gene has CDR1 SGDLS and CDR2 YYNGEE. V was trimmed by 0 bases and J by 6 bases, leaving 21 bases between them. The CDR3 DNA reads as TGTGCCAGCAGCGTAGTAAGGGTGGCCTCGGGAGGAGATGGCTACACCTTC. Translated, it gives CASSVVRVASGGDGYTF.

V usage is TRBV5-1 and J usage is TRBJ2-7, with 10 nucleotides matching TRBD1. Germline V CDR1 and CDR2: SGHRS, YFSETQ. Trimming removed 0 bases from V and 1 base from J; junction bases left unmatched: 4. CDR3 size: 16 residues. The CDR3 here is CASSLDGTGVSYEQYF. Here the CDR3 DNA reads TGCGCCAGCAGCTTGGATGGGACAGGGGTTTCCTACGAGCAGTACTTC. Full variable domain (outside the CDR3, taken from reference TRBV5-1 and TRBJ2-7): KAGVTQTPRYLIKTRGQQVTLSCSPISGHRSVSWYQQTPGQGLQFLFEYFSETQRNKGNFPGRFSGRQFSNSRSEMNVSTLELGDSALYLCASSLDGTGVSYEQYFGPGTRLTVT.

J is TRBJ2-4 and V is TRBV11-2; D possibly corresponds to TRBD1 (5 bases). CDR3 length: 17 residues. Germline V lookup: CDR1 SGHAT, CDR2 FQNNGV. V dropped 5 bases and J dropped 5 bases, with 22 bases sitting between them. The CDR3 nucleotides read TGTGCCAGCAGCACAGGCGCCCGGGCCTCTAGGGAAAACATTCAGTACTTC. It specifies CASSTGARASRENIQYF.

The V and J genes are TRBV5-1 and TRBJ1-6; D possibly corresponds to TRBD1 (5 bases). Trimming stripped 2 bases from V and 6 bases from J, with 9 bases between. The germline V gene has CDR1 SGHRS and CDR2 YFSETQ. This CDR3 is 14 amino acids long. The CDR3 loop is CASSFGHGNSPLHF. In DNA form, the CDR3 reads TGCGCCAGCAGCTTCGGACACGGTAATTCACCCCTCCACTTT. The entire variable domain, with the rest obtained from reference TRBV5-1 and TRBJ1-6, is as follows: KAGVTQTPRYLIKTRGQQVTLSCSPISGHRSVSWYQQTPGQGLQFLFEYFSETQRNKGNFPGRFSGRQFSNSRSEMNVSTLELGDSALYLCASSFGHGNSPLHFGNGTRLTVT.

The V and J genes are TRBV4-3 and TRBJ1-2; TRBD1 matches at 11 bases. CDR1 LGHNA and CDR2 YSLEER come from the germline V gene. This CDR3 has 18 amino acids. V lost 4 bases to trimming and J lost 8 bases; unmatched junction nucleotides: 18. The CDR3 DNA reads TGCGCCAGCAGCCTGTTGGGACAGGGGGAAGTACGTTCCTACGGCTACACCTTC. Translated, it gives CASSLLGQGEVRSYGYTF.

The J gene is TRBJ1-2, the V gene TRBV7-2, with D possibly matching TRBD1 (6 bases). The CDR3 is 13 residues long. Germline CDR1 and CDR2: SGHTA and FQGNSA. Trimming shortened V by 4 bases and J by 8 bases, and 14 bases separated the two germline ends. This CDR3 is CASSSTGPGGYTF. The CDR3 DNA reads as TGTGCCAGCAGCTCGACAGGTCCGGGCGGCTACACCTTC.